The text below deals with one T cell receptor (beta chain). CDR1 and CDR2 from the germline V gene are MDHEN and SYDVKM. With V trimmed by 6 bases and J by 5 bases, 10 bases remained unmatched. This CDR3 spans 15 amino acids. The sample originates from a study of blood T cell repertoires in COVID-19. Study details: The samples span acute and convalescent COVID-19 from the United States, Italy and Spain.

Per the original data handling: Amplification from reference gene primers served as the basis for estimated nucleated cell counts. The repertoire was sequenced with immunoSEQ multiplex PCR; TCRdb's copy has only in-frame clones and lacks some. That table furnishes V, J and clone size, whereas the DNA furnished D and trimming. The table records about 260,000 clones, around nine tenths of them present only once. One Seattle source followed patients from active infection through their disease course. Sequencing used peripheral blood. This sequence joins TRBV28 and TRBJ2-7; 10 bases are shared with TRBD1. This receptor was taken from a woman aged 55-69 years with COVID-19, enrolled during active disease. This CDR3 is CASRSTGTGVNEQYF. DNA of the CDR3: TGTGCCAGCAGATCCACCGGGACAGGGGTTAACGAGCAGTACTTC.